This TCR beta chain stems from a study of vaccination effects on CD4 cells after COVID-19. Study context: Post-vaccine sampling took place a median of 72 days after the second dose. Culturing of about 2 million PBMC per well took place with roughly 9.4 IU/ml IL-2 and approximately 9.1 ug/ml peptides.

Cells that had been cultured for 10 days were the source of isolated CD4+ T cells. Participants each got two BNT162b2 or mRNA-1273 vaccine doses. Having tested negative for nucleocapsid antibodies, the vaccine recipients showed no prior SARS-CoV-2 infection. Points on this clone: Its target is unknown.

From germline, CDR1 is LGHNT and CDR2 FRNRAP. The CDR3 runs to 17 residues. Trimming took off 7 bases at V and 0 bases at J, with 19 bases between the two ends. Assay: immunoSEQ multiplex PCR; the TCRdb copy retains only in-frame clones and omits some. The sample contains some 70,000 clones, around 85% of which appear only once. This sequence originates from a human donor who received a COVID-19 vaccine. The rearrangement uses TRBV12-5 and TRBJ1-3; a weak D match, TRBD1 (5 bases). Sequencing was performed on CD4+ T cells from PBMCs cultured without peptide, taken after COVID-19 vaccination. The CDR3 DNA reads TGTGCTAGTGCTCCATTGGGGGGTTACCGCTCTGGAAACACCATATATTTT. It is translated as CASAPLGGYRSGNTIYF.